This passage covers 8 T cell receptor beta chains from one sample sequenced in a study of radiotherapy plus CTLA-4 blockade in lung cancer. Assay: immunoSEQ multiplex PCR; the TCRdb copy retains only in-frame clones and omits some. The sample contains 30,000 to 40,000 clones, roughly 70% of which appear only once. The sample in question was peripheral blood, obtained from a patient treated with radiotherapy plus ipilimumab. Every receptor here comes from a human donor with non-small cell lung cancer that progressed on radiotherapy plus ipilimumab.

There are a few counts of this clone. Mismatch with germline at one junction end may stem from a read error. The chain links TRBV6-1 to TRBJ1-4; D is unclear. This CDR3 is built from 13 residues. Per germline, CDR1 MNHNS and CDR2 SASEGT. CDR3 loop: CASSEAPHTGGLF. CDR3 nucleotides: TGTGCCAGCAGTGAAGCCCCCCACACCGGTGGGCTTTTT.

This clone has only a few counts. The rearrangement joins TRBV10-3 to TRBJ1-3; the D gene is possibly TRBD1 (5 bases). The germline V gene has CDR1 ENHRY and CDR2 SYGVKD. This CDR3 spans 13 amino acids. The V end was cut by 8 bases, the J end by 0 bases, with 8 bases between. CDR3 DNA sequence: TGTGCCATCGCAGGGTTCTCTGGAAACACCATATATTTT. This sequence encodes CAIAGFSGNTIYF.

For the CDR3, the DNA is TGTGCCAGCAGCTTGGTCGGGCCTGGCTACACCTTC. It yields the protein CASSLVGPGYTF. The J gene is TRBJ1-2, the V gene TRBV5-6; D uncertain. The V end lost 0 bases, the J end lost 7 bases, and 7 bases lay between the germline ends. Looked up from germline, CDR1 is SGHDT and CDR2 is YYEEEE. The CDR3 consists of 12 residues.

This clone was detected once. This chain joins TRBV28 and TRBJ2-1, with 8 nucleotides matching TRBD2. CDR3 length: 15 residues. The trim removed 7 bases at V and 0 bases at J, leaving 5 bases unmatched. Germline CDR1 reads MDHEN; CDR2 reads SYDVKM. The CDR3 DNA is TGTGCCAGCAACTTAGCGGGACTCTCCTACAATGAGCAGTTCTTC. It translates to CASNLAGLSYNEQFF.

This clone was observed a handful of times. The CDR3: CASSQAGTGYEQYF. CDR3 sequence (DNA): TGTGCCAGCAGCCAGGCCGGGACCGGATACGAGCAGTACTTC. The V call is TRBV14, the J call TRBJ2-7, with D possibly being TRBD1 or TRBD2 (5 bases each). V was cut by 3 bases and J by 4 bases, with 13 bases left in between. CDR1 and CDR2 from the germline V gene are SGHDN and FVKESK. The CDR3 has 14 amino acids.

The chain links TRBV9 to TRBJ1-1, with D maybe TRBD1 (6 bases). The germline V gene encodes CDR1 SGDLS and CDR2 YYNGEE. The V gene lost 3 bases and the J gene lost 6 bases, with 12 bases spanning the gap. This CDR3 has 13 amino acids. The CDR3 bases are TGTGCCAGCAGCGCCGGGGGGGCTCCTGAAGCTTTCTTT. Translation gives CASSAGGAPEAFF.

The gene calls are TRBV9 and TRBJ2-3; the D gene is possibly TRBD2 (5 bases). Germline CDR1 and CDR2: SGDLS and YYNGEE. This CDR3 spans 15 amino acids. The V gene lost 0 bases and the J gene lost 1 base, with 9 bases spanning the gap. The CDR3, as DNA: TGTGCCAGCAGCGTAGAAGTGGGAGGCACAGATACGCAGTATTTT. Translated: CASSVEVGGTDTQYF.

This clone was recorded only once. This chain links TRBV29-1 with TRBJ2-7; 8 bases are a match to TRBD2. This CDR3 comprises 13 residues. V lost 6 bases, J lost 3 bases, and 7 bases stayed unmatched. In germline, CDR1 is SQVTM, CDR2 ANQGSEA. CDR3 loop: CSVGAGVNYEQYF. The CDR3 nucleotides read TGCAGCGTGGGAGCGGGAGTTAACTACGAGCAGTACTTC.